The 20 T cell receptor beta chains reported below all come from one sample, sequenced in a study of OX40 agonist ivuxolimab in advanced cancers. Produced via immunoSEQ multiplex PCR; TCRdb's table is partial and in-frame only. The repertoire holds 60,000 or so clones, with roughly 92% as singletons. Sequencing was performed on CD4+ or CD8+ T cells sorted from blood, taken in a trial of the OX40 agonist ivuxolimab. The receptors were sampled from an adult with an advanced solid tumor such as melanoma, head and neck, liver or kidney cancer.

The chain has TRBV10-1 and TRBJ1-6, with 8 positions matching TRBD1. J gave up 3 bases and V 5 bases, and 3 bases lay outside the gene matches. This CDR3 is built from 15 residues. Germline V gene lookup returns CDR1 WNHNN and CDR2 SYGVQD (reference sequence). The CDR3 DNA reads as TGCGCCAGCAGTCCCGGACAGGGCTATAATTCACCCCTCCACTTT. Its translation is CASSPGQGYNSPLHF.

The chain has TRBV2 and TRBJ1-1, with TRBD1 identical over 10 bases. CDR1 is SNHLY, CDR2 FYNNEI, per germline. The CDR3 has 18 amino acids. V lost 4 bases and J lost 6; bases outside the gene matches: 17. The CDR3 spells CASSGQTGGQSKYAEAFF. As DNA, the CDR3 is TGTGCCAGCAGTGGGCAGACAGGGGGCCAAAGTAAGTATGCTGAAGCTTTCTTT.

The chain carries TRBV9 and TRBJ2-2; the match to TRBD2 covers 13 bases. The CDR3 contains 15 residues. CDR1 and CDR2 (germline): SGDLS, YYNGEE. Losses at the gene ends were 3 bases for V and 7 bases for J; bases not matched to a gene: 3. CDR3 sequence reads: CASSGGTSGVGELFF. In nucleotides, the CDR3 is TGTGCCAGCAGCGGCGGGACTAGCGGGGTCGGGGAGCTGTTTTTT. Complete variable domain (other parts from reference TRBV9 and TRBJ2-2): DSGVTQTPKHLITATGQRVTLRCSPRSGDLSVYWYQQSLDQGLQFLIQYYNGEERAKGNILERFSAQQFPDLHSELNLSSLELGDSALYFCASSGGTSGVGELFFGEGSRLTVL.

The chain combines TRBV4-2 with TRBJ2-3; 8 positions agree with TRBD1. The CDR3 is made up of 17 amino acids. Germline CDR1 LGHNA, CDR2 YNFKEQ. The V gene end was trimmed by 3 bases and the J gene end by 2 bases; junction bases not matched to a gene: 10. CDR3 nucleotide sequence: TGTGCCAGCAGCCAGGCTCCGGGACAGGACTCCACAGATACGCAGTATTTT. Translated: CASSQAPGQDSTDTQYF.

This chain uses TRBV6-8 with TRBJ1-4; 9 positions agree with TRBD1. Germline loops: CDR1 MNHGY, CDR2 SAAAGT. V was clipped by 9 bases and J by 10 bases; unmatched bases: 9. The CDR3 covers 13 residues. CDR3 in DNA: TGTGCCAGAACAGGGGGCCGCGGCGGAAAACTGTTTTTT. It is translated as CARTGGRGGKLFF.

This chain connects TRBV2 to TRBJ1-2; 7 bases agree with TRBD1. Per germline, CDR1 SNHLY and CDR2 FYNNEI. The CDR3 extends over 13 amino acids. V gave up 8 bases and J gave up 3 bases; unmatched junction bases: 6. Here the CDR3 reads CASLPGTDYGYTF. CDR3 DNA sequence: TGTGCCAGCCTTCCAGGGACAGACTATGGCTACACCTTC.

The chain employs TRBV4-3 and TRBJ2-7, with 13 nucleotides matching TRBD2. V trimming: 4 bases; J trimming: 4 bases; junction bases outside the gene matches: 1. The CDR3 covers 14 residues. CDR1 LGHNA and CDR2 YSLEER come from the germline V gene. The CDR3 is CASSPGLAGYEQYF. The CDR3, as DNA: TGCGCCAGCAGCCCGGGACTAGCGGGATACGAGCAGTACTTC.

V is TRBV9 and J is TRBJ2-3; 8 positions match TRBD2. This CDR3 has 18 amino acids. After removal of 0 bases from V and 2 bases from J, the junction contained 11 bases not matched to a gene. Germline CDR1 is SGDLS and CDR2 is YYNGEE. CDR3: CASSVARGASGPTDTQYF. In nucleotides, the CDR3 is TGTGCCAGCAGCGTAGCTCGGGGGGCTAGCGGGCCCACAGATACGCAGTATTTT.

This chain links TRBV5-1 with TRBJ2-3, with a tentative D call TRBD1 (6 bases). V shed 0 bases and J shed 4 bases, with 12 bases lying between them. The CDR3 is made up of 15 amino acids. Germline V gene data show CDR1 as SGHRS and CDR2 as YFSETQ. In DNA, the CDR3 is TGCGCCAGCAGCTTGGGACAGGCGGGCTCAGATACGCAGTATTTT. This encodes CASSLGQAGSDTQYF.

The chain is built from TRBV10-2 and TRBJ1-5; 10 bases fit TRBD1. Germline loops: CDR1 WSHSY, CDR2 SAAADI. V lost 6 bases and J lost 2; bases outside the gene matches: 10. CDR3 length: 17 residues. CDR3 protein: CASSWDRGVVGNQPQHF. The CDR3 DNA reads as TGCGCCAGCAGCTGGGACAGGGGAGTAGTGGGCAATCAGCCCCAGCATTTT.

This clone was picked up one time. This chain joins TRBV10-1 and TRBJ2-4; 14 bases are shared with TRBD2. V shed 8 bases and J 1 base; nucleotides not matched to a gene: 10. CDR1 and CDR2 from the germline V gene are WNHNN and SYGVQD (reference sequence). The CDR3 is made up of 18 amino acids. CDR3 DNA: TGCGCCAGCGATCCGGGACTAGCGGGAGCAGGGGCCAAAAACATTCAGTACTTC. Protein sequence: CASDPGLAGAGAKNIQYF.

The V call is TRBV6-6, the J call TRBJ2-7; tentatively, D is TRBD2 (5 bases). CDR3 size: 16 residues. Looked up from germline, CDR1 is MNHNY and CDR2 is SVGAGI (reference sequence). V lost 6 bases to trimming and J lost 3 bases, with 21 bases between them. The CDR3 DNA reads TGTGCCAGCAGCCTTGGTTTCTTGGGAGACCTCTACGAGCAGTACTTC. Its protein is CASSLGFLGDLYEQYF.

This clone has just a few counts. The gene calls are TRBV9 and TRBJ1-2; 9 bases line up with TRBD1. Germline loops: CDR1 SGDLS, CDR2 YYNGEE. V was pared by 2 bases and J by 7 bases, with 12 bases of the junction left unmatched. The CDR3 is 16 amino acids. The CDR3 bases are TGTGCCAGCAGCGTCAGTATTTCCGGGACAGGGAGTGGCTACACCTTC. Translation gives CASSVSISGTGSGYTF.

DNA for the CDR3: TGTGCCAGCAAGAGTATCGGGGAGCTGTTTTTT. Translating gives CASKSIGELFF. V gene TRBV6-1 combines with J gene TRBJ2-2; D unresolved. The CDR3 consists of 11 residues. V was pared by 7 bases and J by 7 bases, with 7 bases between. Per the germline V gene, CDR1 is MNHNS and CDR2 is SASEGT.

V gene TRBV9 combines with J gene TRBJ1-2; 7 nucleotides agree with TRBD1. Germline values: CDR1 SGDLS, CDR2 YYNGEE. This CDR3 has 17 residues. Trimming at V came to 4 bases and at J to 3 bases, leaving 15 bases not matched to a gene. The DNA for the CDR3 is TGTGCCAGCAGCCCTTTCTCCGGGGCCCAGGGGGACTATGGCTACACCTTC. Translated, it gives CASSPFSGAQGDYGYTF. Looking up the rest from reference TRBV9 and TRBJ1-2 gives the full variable domain: DSGVTQTPKHLITATGQRVTLRCSPRSGDLSVYWYQQSLDQGLQFLIQYYNGEERAKGNILERFSAQQFPDLHSELNLSSLELGDSALYFCASSPFSGAQGDYGYTFGSGTRLTVV.

This clone was recorded once. This chain connects TRBV7-9 to TRBJ2-1; D may correspond to TRBD1 or TRBD2 (6 bases each). This CDR3 is 12 amino acids long. Trimming removed 3 bases at V and 9 bases at J, with 9 bases between. Germline assignment: CDR1 SEHNR and CDR2 FQNEAQ (reference sequence). The CDR3 DNA reads TGTGCCAGCAGCTTGGGGGGCACTGAGCAGTTCTTC. Translated, it gives CASSLGGTEQFF.

The chain carries TRBV15 and TRBJ2-2; 12 nucleotides agree with TRBD2. Germline loops: CDR1 LNHNV, CDR2 YYDKDF (reference sequence). With V trimmed by 1 base and J by 6 bases, 0 bases remained unmatched. This CDR3 comprises 15 residues. Here the CDR3 reads CATSRASGGAGELFF. The CDR3 nucleotides are TGTGCCACCAGCAGAGCTAGCGGGGGGGCCGGGGAGCTGTTTTTT.

The rearrangement joins TRBV19 to TRBJ2-1; the match to TRBD1 covers 7 bases. The germline V gene has CDR1 LNHDA and CDR2 SQIVND (reference sequence). This CDR3 has 15 amino acids. Germline trimming cut 5 bases from V and 2 bases from J; bases unmatched to any gene: 6. This CDR3 is CASSPLGTAYNEQFF. DNA of the CDR3: TGTGCCAGTAGTCCACTAGGGACAGCCTACAATGAGCAGTTCTTC. The full variable domain, with the rest looked up from reference TRBV19 and TRBJ2-1, is DGGITQSPKYLFRKEGQNVTLSCEQNLNHDAMYWYRQDPGQGLRLIYYSQIVNDFQKGDIAEGYSVSREKKESFPLTVTSAQKNPTAFYLCASSPLGTAYNEQFFGPGTRLTVL.

The rearrangement joins TRBV4-2 to TRBJ2-3, with 8 bases fitting TRBD2. V trimming: 0 bases; J trimming: 3 bases; junction bases outside the gene matches: 14. Germline CDR1 is LGHNA and CDR2 is YNFKEQ. This CDR3 has 19 amino acids. In DNA form, the CDR3 reads TGTGCCAGCAGCCAAGATCTAGCGGGCTCAGTAGGGGTAACAGATACGCAGTATTTT. Its protein is CASSQDLAGSVGVTDTQYF.

This rearrangement joins TRBV14 to TRBJ2-7; D gene ambiguous. V dropped 4 bases and J dropped 3 bases, with 10 bases sitting between them. CDR1 is SGHDN, CDR2 FVKESK, per germline. This CDR3 comprises 13 residues. The CDR3 DNA sequence: TGTGCCAGCAGCCCCAATCCTTACTACGAGCAGTACTTC. This sequence encodes CASSPNPYYEQYF.